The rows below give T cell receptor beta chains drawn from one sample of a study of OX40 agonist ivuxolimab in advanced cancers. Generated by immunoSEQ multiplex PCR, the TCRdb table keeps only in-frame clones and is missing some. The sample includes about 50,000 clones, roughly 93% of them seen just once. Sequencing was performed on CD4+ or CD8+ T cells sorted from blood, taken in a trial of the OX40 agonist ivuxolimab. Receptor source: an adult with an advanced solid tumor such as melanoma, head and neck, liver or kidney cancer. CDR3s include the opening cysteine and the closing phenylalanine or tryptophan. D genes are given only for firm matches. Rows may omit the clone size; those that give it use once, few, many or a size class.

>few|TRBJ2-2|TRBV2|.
TGTGCCAGCAGTGAAGTAAGGGGCCCCTTCACCGGGGAGCTGTTTTTT
CASSEVRGPFTGELFF
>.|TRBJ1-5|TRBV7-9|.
TGTGCCAGCAGTTCAGAAACCCTGCCCCAGCATTTT
CASSSETLPQHF
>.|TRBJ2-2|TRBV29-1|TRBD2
TGCAGCGTAGGGACTAGCGGGAGTTTGATCCCCGGGGAGCTGTTTTTT
CSVGTSGSLIPGELFF
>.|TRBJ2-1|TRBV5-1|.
TGCGCCAGCAGCCCCGACAGCGGCAACTACAATGAGCAGTTCTTC
CASSPDSGNYNEQFF
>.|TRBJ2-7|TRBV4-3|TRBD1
TGCGCCAGCAGCCAAAACGACAGGGGTCCCTACGAGCAGTACTTC
CASSQNDRGPYEQYF
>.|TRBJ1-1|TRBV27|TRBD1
TGTGCCAGCAGTTTCCTCACAGGGGGGACTGAAGCTTTCTTT
CASSFLTGGTEAFF
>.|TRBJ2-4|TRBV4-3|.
TGCGCCAGCAGCCAAGAAGCGGCCCTCGGGAACATTCAGTACTTC
CASSQEAALGNIQYF
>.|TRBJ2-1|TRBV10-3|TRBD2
TGTGCCATCAGTGAGATGCGGGAGGTAAATGAGCAGTTCTTC
CAISEMREVNEQFF
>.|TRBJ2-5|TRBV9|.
TGTGCCAGCAGCGTAGGGCTGGGGGGACGACAAGAGACCCAGTACTTC
CASSVGLGGRQETQYF
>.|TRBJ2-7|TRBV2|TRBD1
TGTGCCAGCAGGGACAGGGTCTACGAGCAGTACTTC
CASRDRVYEQYF
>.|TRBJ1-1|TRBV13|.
TGTGCCAGCAGCTTACGGGGGGGGCCCCGGAACGACACTGAAGCTTTCTTT
CASSLRGGPRNDTEAFF
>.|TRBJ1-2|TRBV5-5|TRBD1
TGTGCCAGCAGCTTGGACCGGACAGGGGTTAACTATGGCTACACCTTC
CASSLDRTGVNYGYTF
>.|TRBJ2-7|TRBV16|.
TGTGCCAGCAGCCCATGGGGCGCTAAGGCCTACGAGCAGTACTTC
CASSPWGAKAYEQYF
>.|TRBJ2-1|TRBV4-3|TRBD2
TGCGCCAGCAGCCAGACCTGGACTAGCGGAGACAATGAGCAGTTCTTC
CASSQTWTSGDNEQFF
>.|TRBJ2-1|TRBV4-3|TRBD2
TGCGCCAGCAGCCAAAAGGGACTAGCGGGAGTAGGGGGAAACAATGAGCAGTTCTTC
CASSQKGLAGVGGNNEQFF
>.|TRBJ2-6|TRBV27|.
TGTGCCAGCAGTTCGCCCCAACCCTACAGGGACTCTGGGGCCAACGTCCTGACTTTC
CASSSPQPYRDSGANVLTF
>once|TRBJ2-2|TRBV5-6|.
TGTGCCAGCAGCTTGGCCTCAGGGGCCTACACCGGGGAGCTGTTTTTT
CASSLASGAYTGELFF
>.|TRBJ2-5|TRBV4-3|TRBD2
TGCGCCAGCAGTTCCGGACGAGCGGGGATCCAAGAGACCCAGTACTTC
CASSSGRAGIQETQYF
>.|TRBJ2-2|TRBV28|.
TGTGCCAGCAGACCAGGGGTGGCGAACACCGGGGAGCTGTTTTTT
CASRPGVANTGELFF
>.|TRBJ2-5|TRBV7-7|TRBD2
TGTGCTAGCAGCTTAAGCGGGAGGGCAGAGGAGACCCAGTACTTC
CASSLSGRAEETQYF